The 19 T cell receptor beta chains presented below share a single source sample, sequenced in a study of type 1 and type 2 diabetes patients. The PCR template was genomic DNA. Amplification of the beta chain CDR3 used 30 forward and 13 reverse multiplex primers. MiXCR was run by TCRdb on the multiplex PCR reads, yielding one entry per CDR3 protein. This table has around 300,000 distinct CDR3 sequences, approximately 45% appearing once. Sample: peripheral blood mononuclear cells (PBMCs). The receptors here all came from a man younger than 35 with type 2 diabetes.

The genes are TRBV27 and TRBJ2-5; D tentatively fits TRBD1 or TRBD2 (5 bases each). V shed 5 bases and J shed 5 bases, with 15 bases lying between them. The V gene's germline CDR1 is MNHEY and CDR2 SMNVEV (reference sequence). CDR3 length: 14 amino acids. CDR3 coding DNA: TGTGCCAGCAGTGCTCAGGGACCCTGGGAGACCCAGTACTTC. This sequence encodes CASSAQGPWETQYF.

The V and J genes are TRBV10-3 and TRBJ1-2; the D is unclear. This CDR3 has 13 amino acids. The V gene's germline CDR1 is ENHRY and CDR2 SYGVKD. V was trimmed by 2 bases and J by 3 bases, leaving 7 bases between them. CDR3 DNA sequence: TGTGCCATCAGTGAGAGAAGGGACTATGGCTACACCTTC. As protein: CAISERRDYGYTF.

This chain connects TRBV20-1 to TRBJ2-3, with a tentative D call TRBD1 (5 bases). V lost 0 bases to trimming and J lost 0 bases, with 16 bases between them. The germline CDR1 and CDR2 sequences are DFQATT and SNEGSKA (reference sequence). This CDR3 comprises 17 residues. CDR3 sequence (DNA): TGCAGTGCTAGAGAGGACATTCAGCGCAGAAGCACAGATACGCAGTATTTT. This codes for CSAREDIQRRSTDTQYF.

The chain is built from TRBV9 and TRBJ2-5; D remains ambiguous. This CDR3 is built from 13 residues. Trimming shortened V by 1 base and J by 4 bases, and 8 bases separated the two germline ends. Germline CDR1 reads SGDLS; CDR2 reads YYNGEE. CDR3 coding DNA: TGTGCCAGCAGCGTAATCCTAGGAGAGACCCAGTACTTC. Amino acid sequence: CASSVILGETQYF.

This chain links TRBV4-1 with TRBJ2-1; D may match TRBD1 or TRBD2 (5 bases each). CDR1 MGHRA and CDR2 YSYEKL come from the germline V gene. This CDR3 has 16 residues. Between the trimmed V and J ends, which lost 8 bases and 7 bases, there was a span of 24 bases. The CDR3 protein is CASGPTRGEGRNEQFF. For the CDR3, the DNA is TGCGCCAGCGGCCCCACGAGAGGGGAAGGAAGGAATGAGCAGTTCTTC.

The table lists this clonotype with a count of one. The chain recombines TRBV7-8 with TRBJ1-1; maybe TRBD1 (5 bases). The CDR3 is 15 amino acids. Germline V CDR1 and CDR2: SGHVS, FQNEAQ. Trimming removed 5 bases from V and 11 bases from J, with 24 bases in between. The CDR3 region is CASSRGRGEKLRAFF. The CDR3 DNA reads as TGTGCCAGCAGCAGGGGCCGGGGGGAAAAGTTAAGGGCTTTCTTT.

This chain connects TRBV20-1 to TRBJ2-7, with a possible D match to TRBD1 (6 bases). V was pared by 7 bases and J by 7 bases, with 23 bases between. In germline, CDR1 is DFQATT, CDR2 SNEGSKA (reference sequence). This CDR3 has 14 amino acids. CDR3: CSVQNRDNRLEQYF. CDR3 sequence (DNA): TGCAGTGTCCAGAACCGGGACAATCGGCTGGAGCAGTACTTC.

The chain uses TRBV15 and TRBJ2-5; no clear D gene. Trimming pared 0 bases from V and 7 bases from J, leaving 6 bases between. CDR1 LNHNV and CDR2 YYDKDF come from the germline V gene (reference sequence). CDR3 length: 12 residues. The CDR3 region is CATSRDLSTQYF. Written as DNA, the CDR3 is TGTGCCACCAGCAGAGATCTTTCGACCCAGTACTTC.

This chain uses TRBV19 with TRBJ2-1, with 11 bases lining up with TRBD2. Germline values: CDR1 LNHDA, CDR2 SQIVND (reference sequence). Trimming cost V 8 bases and J 10 bases; bases outside gene matches: 7. The CDR3 has 13 residues. CDR3 region: CASGTSGIGEQFF. The CDR3 nucleotides are TGTGCCAGTGGGACTAGCGGCATCGGAGAGCAGTTCTTC.

The chain has TRBV28 and TRBJ2-6; perhaps D is TRBD1 or TRBD2 (5 bases each). Germline CDR1 and CDR2: MDHEN and SYDVKM. The CDR3 totals 15 residues. The V end was cut by 7 bases, the J end by 0 bases, with 10 bases between. The CDR3 sequence: CASNWGISGANVLTF. The CDR3 bases are TGTGCCAGCAACTGGGGGATCTCTGGGGCCAACGTCCTGACTTTC.

A single count supports this clonotype. The V call is TRBV27, the J call TRBJ2-3; tentative D call: TRBD1 (5 bases). From germline, CDR1 is MNHEY and CDR2 SMNVEV (reference sequence). Trimming cost V 7 bases and J 0 bases, with 11 bases left between them. The CDR3 contains 14 residues. This CDR3 is CASIPTASTDTQYF. The CDR3 DNA reads TGTGCCAGCATCCCGACAGCTAGCACAGATACGCAGTATTTT.

The chain has TRBV10-3 and TRBJ1-5; D is undetermined. V was shortened by 3 bases and J by 9 bases, with 9 bases between the two germline ends. Germline V lookup: CDR1 ENHRY, CDR2 SYGVKD. There are 12 residues in the CDR3. This CDR3 is CAISENATPQHF. The CDR3 DNA reads as TGTGCCATCAGTGAAAATGCCACGCCCCAGCATTTT.

Concerning this clonotype: A much larger clone is a single base away; this may be a read error. The J gene is TRBJ2-7, the V gene TRBV15; maybe TRBD2 (6 bases). Germline CDR1 is LNHNV and CDR2 is YYDKDF (reference sequence). The CDR3 has 14 amino acids. CDR3 residues: CATSRGGASCEQYF. CDR3 in DNA: TGTGCCACCAGCAGAGGCGGGGCTTCCTGCGAGCAGTACTTC.

The V gene is TRBV12-3 or TRBV12-4, the J gene TRBJ1-4; D gene ambiguous. CDR3 length: 14 amino acids. The V and J ends lost 1 base and 10 bases respectively, with 13 bases between them. The CDR3 loop is CASSLGVSDGKLFF. The CDR3 bases are TGTGCCAGCAGTTTAGGGGTTTCGGATGGAAAACTGTTTTTT.

Worth noting for this clonotype: This may be a read error, as it is one base from a much larger clone. The chain combines TRBV2 with TRBJ2-7; D is perhaps TRBD2 (6 bases). The length of the CDR3 is 16 residues. In germline, CDR1 is SNHLY, CDR2 FYNNEI. DNA for the CDR3: TGTACCAGCATTGGTCTAGCGATGTCATTATCCTACGAGCAGTACTTC. It yields the protein CTSIGLAMSLSYEQYF.

This clonotype has a handful of counts. The chain is built from TRBV18 and TRBJ2-5; D not resolved. Deletions cut 4 bases from V and 3 bases from J, with 6 bases between. The CDR3 has 12 residues. CDR1 and CDR2 from the germline V gene are KGHSH and LQKENI. CDR3 region: CASSHKEETQYF. CDR3 bases: TGTGCCAGCTCACACAAGGAAGAGACCCAGTACTTC.

Only a few counts were recorded for this clonotype. V and J are TRBV30 and TRBJ2-7; D not resolved. The CDR3 has 13 residues. Germline V lookup: CDR1 GTSNPN, CDR2 SVGIG (reference sequence). Trimming removed 0 bases from V and 2 bases from J, with 8 bases in between. DNA for the CDR3: TGTGCCTGGAGTGTCCTTGCAACCTACGAGCAGTACTTC. This sequence encodes CAWSVLATYEQYF.

The chain links TRBV2 to TRBJ2-1, with TRBD2 as a possible D gene (5 bases). This CDR3 contains 10 residues. CDR1 and CDR2 (germline): SNHLY, FYNNEI. V was pared by 8 bases and J by 14 bases, with 13 bases between. The CDR3 sequence is CASGQERKFF. In DNA, the CDR3 is TGTGCCAGCGGGCAGGAGCGGAAGTTCTTC.

This clonotype was recorded a few times. V usage is TRBV7-2 and J usage is TRBJ1-2, with 9 bases lining up with TRBD1. Trimming removed 6 bases from V and 5 bases from J; junction bases left unmatched: 7. In germline, CDR1 is SGHTA, CDR2 FQGNSA. This CDR3 comprises 14 residues. The CDR3 DNA is TGTGCCAGCAGGTCGGACAGGGGCGGTTATGGCTACACCTTC. Translating gives CASRSDRGGYGYTF.